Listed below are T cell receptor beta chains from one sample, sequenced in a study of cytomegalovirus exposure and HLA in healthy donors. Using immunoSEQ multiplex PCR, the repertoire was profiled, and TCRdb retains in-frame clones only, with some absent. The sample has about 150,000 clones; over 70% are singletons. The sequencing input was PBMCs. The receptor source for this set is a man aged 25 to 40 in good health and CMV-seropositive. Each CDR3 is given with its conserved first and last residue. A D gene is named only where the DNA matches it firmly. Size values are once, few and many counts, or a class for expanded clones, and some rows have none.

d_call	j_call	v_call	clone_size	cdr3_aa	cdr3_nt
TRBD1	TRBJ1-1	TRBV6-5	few	CASSRGGGGETFF	TGTGCCAGCAGCAGGGGGGGCGGGGGGGAAACTTTCTTT
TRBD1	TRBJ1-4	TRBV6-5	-	CASRLTTGGREKLFF	TGTGCCAGCAGACTGACCACAGGGGGAAGGGAAAAACTGTTTTTT
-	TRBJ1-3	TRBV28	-	CASSLRVTGNTIYF	TGTGCCAGCAGTTTACGGGTTACGGGAAACACCATATATTTT
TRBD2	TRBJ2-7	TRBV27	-	CASAGAGSPYEQYF	TGTGCCAGCGCCGGAGCGGGGAGCCCCTACGAGCAGTACTTC
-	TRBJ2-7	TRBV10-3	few	CAIRPRQDSYEQYF	TGTGCCATCAGACCCAGACAGGACTCCTACGAGCAGTACTTC
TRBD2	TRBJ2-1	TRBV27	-	CASRGTSGAYNEQFF	TGTGCCAGCAGGGGGACTAGCGGGGCATACAATGAGCAGTTCTTC
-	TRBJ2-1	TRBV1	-	CTSSYTGGSEQFF	TGCACCAGCAGTTATACAGGGGGAAGTGAGCAGTTCTTC
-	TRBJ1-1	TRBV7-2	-	CASSLNRWGGTEAFF	TGTGCCAGCAGCTTAAATCGGTGGGGAGGCACTGAAGCTTTCTTT
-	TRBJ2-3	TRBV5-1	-	CASSLVQVTDTQYF	TGCGCCAGCAGCTTGGTACAGGTCACAGATACGCAGTATTTT
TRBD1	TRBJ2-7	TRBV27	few	CASSLRQGSYEQYF	TGTGCCAGCAGTTTAAGACAGGGCTCCTACGAGCAGTACTTC
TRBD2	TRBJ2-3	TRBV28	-	CASSLWTSGRTTDTQYF	TGTGCCAGCAGTTTATGGACTAGCGGGAGAACCACAGATACGCAGTATTTT
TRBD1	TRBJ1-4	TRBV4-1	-	CASSSQGSGGQANEKLFF	TGCGCCAGCAGCTCCCAGGGAAGCGGAGGACAGGCGAATGAAAAACTGTTTTTT
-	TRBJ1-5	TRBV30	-	CAWSVGQGSQPQHF	TGTGCCTGGAGTGTAGGGCAGGGGTCGCAGCCCCAGCATTTT
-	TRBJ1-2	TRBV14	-	CASSQEGRVAGYTF	TGTGCCAGCAGCCAAGAAGGCAGGGTAGCCGGCTACACCTTC
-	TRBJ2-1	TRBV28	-	CASSSPKRVERREQFF	TGTGCCAGCAGTTCCCCCAAGCGGGTTGAAAGGCGGGAGCAGTTCTTC
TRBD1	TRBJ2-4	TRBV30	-	CAWSDGTAKNIQYF	TGTGCCTGGAGTGACGGGACAGCTAAAAACATTCAGTACTTC
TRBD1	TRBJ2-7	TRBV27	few	CASRGLRTGAYEQYF	TGTGCCAGCAGGGGACTAAGGACAGGGGCCTACGAGCAGTACTTC
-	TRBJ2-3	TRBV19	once	CASSISRGDTQYF	TGTGCCAGTAGTATTTCCCGCGGCGATACGCAGTATTTT
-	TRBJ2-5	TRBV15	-	CATSREDWKQETQYF	TGTGCCACCAGCAGGGAAGACTGGAAACAAGAGACCCAGTACTTC
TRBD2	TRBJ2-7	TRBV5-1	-	CASRKYLAGSQGKEQYF	TGCGCCAGCAGAAAATACCTAGCGGGGAGTCAAGGAAAAGAGCAGTACTTC
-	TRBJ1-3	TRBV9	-	CASTRSGGNTIYF	TGTGCCAGCACCAGATCTGGTGGAAACACCATATATTTT
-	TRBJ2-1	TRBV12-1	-	CASSPSGGALNEQFF	TGTGCCAGCAGCCCGAGCGGGGGGGCTTTAAATGAGCAGTTCTTC
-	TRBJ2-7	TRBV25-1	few	CASEFRGEQYF	TGTGCCAGTGAATTTCGGGGAGAGCAGTACTTC
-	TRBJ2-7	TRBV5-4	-	CASSPGLSSYEQYF	TGTGCCAGCAGTCCCGGGTTGAGCTCCTACGAGCAGTACTTC
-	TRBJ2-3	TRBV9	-	CASSVRLGDTQYF	TGTGCCAGCAGCGTCCGACTAGGTGATACGCAGTATTTT
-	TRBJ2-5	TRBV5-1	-	CASSLEATQETQYF	TGCGCCAGCAGCTTGGAAGCGACCCAAGAGACCCAGTACTTC
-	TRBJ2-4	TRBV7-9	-	CASSWDGGAKNIQYF	TGTGCCAGCAGTTGGGACGGGGGAGCCAAAAACATTCAGTACTTC
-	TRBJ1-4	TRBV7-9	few	CSSSRSNEKLFF	TGTTCCAGCAGCCGTAGCAATGAAAAACTGTTTTTT
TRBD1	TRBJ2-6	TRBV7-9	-	CASSRTGGEGANVLTF	TGTGCCAGCAGCCGGACAGGGGGCGAAGGGGCCAACGTCCTGACTTTC
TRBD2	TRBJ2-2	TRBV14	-	CASSQAPSGTNTGELFF	TGTGCCAGCAGCCAAGCCCCTAGCGGCACGAACACCGGGGAGCTGTTTTTT
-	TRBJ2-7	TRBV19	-	CASTSGVTPYEQYF	TGTGCCAGTACCTCAGGGGTGACCCCCTACGAGCAGTACTTC
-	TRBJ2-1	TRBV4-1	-	CASSPHRSRGYNEQFF	TGCGCCAGCAGCCCCCACAGGAGCCGAGGCTACAATGAGCAGTTCTTC
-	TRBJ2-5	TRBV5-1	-	CASKKVSGETQYF	TGCGCCAGCAAAAAGGTCTCCGGGGAGACCCAGTACTTC
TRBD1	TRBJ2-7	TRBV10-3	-	CAISVGGQGASEQYF	TGTGCCATCAGTGTTGGGGGACAGGGGGCAAGCGAGCAGTACTTC
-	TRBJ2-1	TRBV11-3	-	CASSLDGEGVVF	TGTGCCAGCAGCTTAGACGGGGAGGGGGTGGTCTTC
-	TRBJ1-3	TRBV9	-	CASSVEYSSGNTIYF	TGTGCCAGCAGCGTAGAATACAGCTCTGGAAACACCATATATTTT
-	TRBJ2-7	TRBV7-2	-	CASSLTRDEQYF	TGTGCCAGCAGCCTGACTAGAGACGAGCAGTACTTC
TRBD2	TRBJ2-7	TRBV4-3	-	CASSQDLAGGYEQYF	TGCGCCAGCAGCCAAGATCTAGCGGGGGGCTACGAGCAGTACTTC
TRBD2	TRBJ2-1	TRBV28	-	CASSSSTSGRTNEQFF	TGTGCCAGCAGTTCCAGCACTAGCGGGAGGACCAATGAGCAGTTCTTC
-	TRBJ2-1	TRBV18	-	CASSRSGLVDEQFF	TGTGCCAGCTCACGGTCGGGTCTGGTGGATGAGCAGTTCTTC
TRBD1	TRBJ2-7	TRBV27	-	CASSNLPGQGTEQYF	TGTGCCAGCAGTAATCTCCCCGGACAGGGGACCGAGCAGTACTTC
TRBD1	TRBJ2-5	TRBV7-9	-	CASSLDREETQYF	TGTGCCAGCAGCCTGGACAGGGAAGAGACCCAGTACTTC
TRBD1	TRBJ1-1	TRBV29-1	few	CSVGTGNTEAFF	TGCAGCGTTGGGACAGGGAACACTGAAGCTTTCTTT
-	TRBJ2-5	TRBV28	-	CASSLSSGSQETQYF	TGTGCCAGCAGTTTGTCGTCAGGTTCACAAGAGACCCAGTACTTC
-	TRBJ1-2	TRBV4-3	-	CASSQEQVPNYGYTF	TGCGCCAGCAGCCAAGAACAGGTACCTAACTATGGCTACACCTTC
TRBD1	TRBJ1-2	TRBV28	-	CASSAHRGLGGYTF	TGTGCCAGCAGTGCACACAGGGGGCTGGGTGGCTACACCTTC
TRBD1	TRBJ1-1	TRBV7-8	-	CASSTGTRDRVKSVGTEAFF	TGTGCCAGCAGCACCGGCACCAGGGACAGGGTAAAAAGTGTGGGAACTGAAGCTTTCTTT